The 4 T cell receptor beta chains presented below share a single source sample, sequenced in a study of tissue T cells after allogeneic stem cell transplantation. The sample's time point: mouse harvest day 7 after allogeneic transplant. Each mouse received 10^7 T-cell-depleted marrow cells plus 10^6 splenic CD5+ T cells by tail vein. Generated by immunoSEQ multiplex PCR, the TCRdb table keeps only in-frame clones and is missing some. Among 5,500 to 7,500 clones listed, roughly half were seen once. Input material: lymph node tissue. The receptors derive from a female BALB/c mouse given C57BL/6 T cells with graft-versus-host disease after an allogeneic hematopoietic cell transplant.

In its sample, this clone is medium-sized. The listed genes are named as in mouse. From the germline J gene comes the end of the CDR3, since the read stops 1 residue before it. V is TRBV22 and J is TRBJ1-5. TRBV22 is reported as a pseudogene. This CDR3 is 15 amino acids long. Incomplete CDR3 DNA: TGTGCCAGCAGTTGTAGGGAGGCTCGGCTCCAGGCTCCGCTT. Translation: CASSCREARLQAPL. In full, the CDR3 reads CASSCREARLQAPLF.

About this clone: Mouse names are used for the genes. From the germline J gene comes the end of the CDR3, since the read stops 1 residue before it. The chain carries TRBV13-2 and TRBJ2-3; D perhaps matches TRBD1 (6 bases). CDR3 length: 15 residues. Germline assignment: CDR1 NNHNN and CDR2 SYGAGS (reference sequence). Trimming took 3 bases from V and 0 from J, leaving 11 bases between them. CDR3 bases read: TGTGCCAGCGGTGGCGGGACAACTAGTGCAGAAACGCTGTAT. Translating it yields CASGGGTTSAETLY. The full CDR3 protein is CASGGGTTSAETLYF.

In the case of this clone: Mouse gene names and germline throughout. Read sequence stops 1 residue before the CDR3 end, and the germline J gene provides the missing end. The chain joins TRBV3 to TRBJ2-7, with 12 bases identical to TRBD2. The CDR3 length is 14 residues. With 5 bases clipped from V and 4 bases from J, the junction kept 3 bases outside the gene matches. Germline CDR1 and CDR2: SNHLY and FYNGKV (reference sequence). The CDR3 here is CASSPGTGGYEQYF. CDR3 bases read: TGTGCCAGCAGCCCCGGGACTGGGGGGTATGAACAGTAC.

About this clone: Gene names are mouse gene names. The observed sequence ends 1 residue before the CDR3 terminus, with the missing tail filled in from the germline J gene. The chain links TRBV26 to TRBJ2-3; no clear D. Germline CDR1 is KGHPV and CDR2 is FQNQEV (reference sequence). The CDR3 contains 13 residues. V was shortened by 2 bases and J by 0 bases, with 3 bases between the two germline ends. CDR3 region: CASSLPSAETLYF. The DNA read from the CDR3 is TGTGCCAGCAGTCTGCCTAGTGCAGAAACGCTGTAT.